This entry features one T cell receptor (beta chain) sequence. The source of the sample is a study of blood T cell repertoires in COVID-19. Study background: Specimens from acute and convalescent COVID-19 originated in the United States, Italy and Spain. The analysed material was cDNA or gDNA that came from T cells, B-cell-depleted T cells, or PBMCs.

Per the authors' pipeline: The assay estimated nucleated cells by amplifying reference gene primers. Assay used: immunoSEQ multiplex PCR; TCRdb lists only in-frame clones, some missing. V and J calls and clone size are given by that table; D and trimming were obtained from the DNA. The table records 160,000 or so clones, around four fifths of them present only once. V lost 0 bases, J lost 3 bases, and 10 bases stayed unmatched. The germline V gene has CDR1 MNHEY and CDR2 SVGEGT. This CDR3 is built from 18 residues. Sequencing was done on a sample of peripheral blood. This TCR was sampled from a man in his 70s with active or convalescent COVID-19. The chain recombines TRBV6-2 or TRBV6-3 with TRBJ1-5; TRBD1 aligns across 8 bases. The chain's CDR3 is CASSYSSRGRPSNQPQHF. CDR3 in DNA: TGTGCCAGCAGTTACTCGAGCAGGGGGCGACCCTCCAATCAGCCCCAGCATTTT.